This T cell receptor (beta chain) was retrieved from a study of T cells in Graves' hyperthyroidism and ophthalmopathy. Points from the study as a whole: Model-based prediction identified ophthalmopathy a median approximately 6 months prior to its onset.

This clonotype came up a few times. The antigen is not known. Stability of Graves' hyperthyroidism was defined as absent ophthalmopathy progression within 18 months. Patients were aged 18 to 65, had disease duration under 2 months, and had newly diagnosed hyperthyroidism. PBMCs were sourced from around 10 ml fresh peripheral blood. CDR1 and CDR2 (germline): SNHLY, FYNNEI. The germline V and J ends were trimmed by 6 bases and 2 bases, with 5 bases remaining between them. The CDR3 has 11 residues. The source material, RNA transcripts, was used to amplify TCR beta CDR3 regions. The TCR CDR3 was amplified in a first-round RT-PCR using the HTBI primer set. TCRdb ran MiXCR on the multiplex PCR reads and lists one entry per CDR3 protein. The table has under 350,000 distinct CDR3 sequences, roughly 20% seen once.

The sequence was obtained from a woman aged 45 to 65 with Graves' hyperthyroidism. The sequencing input was blood. The chain combines TRBV2 with TRBJ2-7; D unresolved. Written as DNA, the CDR3 is TGTGCCAGCAGCGTTCCCTACGAGCAGTACTTC. Its protein is CASSVPYEQYF.